This T cell receptor beta chain appears in the sequencing data of a study of shared clonotypes between healthy human individuals. CDR1 is SGHNT and CDR2 is YYREEE in the germline V gene (reference sequence). The CDR3 length is 14 residues. Trimming cost V 4 bases and J 9 bases, with 17 bases left between them. Naive CD8 cells comprised CD45RO-negative, CCR7-positively selected cells, excluding terminally differentiated effector memory CD45RA+ cells. When replicate PCRs were run on sorted subsets, they used 200 ng DNA, approximately 33,000 T cell genomes. Method: immunoSEQ multiplex PCR; TCRdb's copy keeps in-frame clones and lacks some. Among more than 2 million clones listed, about 93% were seen once.

Specimen: naive CD8+ T cells from PBMCs. The rearrangement uses TRBV5-4 and TRBJ2-1; possibly TRBD2 for D (6 bases). This receptor was taken from a young man in good health. Some clones in this sample may be carry-over from other donors' samples. CDR3 nucleotides: TGTGCCAGCAGCGAGAGAACGACTAGTAGTGAGCAGTTCTTC. It specifies CASSERTTSSEQFF.